A selection of T cell receptor beta chains follows, all from one sample in a study of shared clonotypes between healthy human individuals. Sequencing used immunoSEQ multiplex PCR; TCRdb keeps in-frame clones, though not all of them. The data hold approximately 500,000 clones, with around four fifths observed a single time. Source material: PBMCs. Every receptor here comes from a woman between 40 and 55 years old in good health. Some clones in this sample may be carry-over from other donors' samples. The CDR3 runs from the conserved cysteine through the conserved F or W. A D gene is named only where the DNA matches it firmly. A row's size may be missing; if present it is once, few, many or a size class.

DNA	CDR3	D	J	V	size
TGTGCCTGGAGGGGGACTAGCGTAATCAGCGAGCAGTACTTC	CAWRGTSVISEQYF	TRBD2	TRBJ2-7	TRBV30	once
TGTGCCAGCAGCTTAGGGGCTAGCGGTACCCTTAGCGATGAGCAGTTCTTC	CASSLGASGTLSDEQFF	TRBD2	TRBJ2-1	TRBV7-8	.
TGTGCCAGCAGATCCCATGGGGCAGGGGTTGGTGCTTTCTTT	CASRSHGAGVGAFF	.	TRBJ1-1	TRBV28	.
TGTGCCAGCAGCTTAGATCTTCAGACTAGCGGGCTGGAGACCCAGTACTTC	CASSLDLQTSGLETQYF	TRBD2	TRBJ2-5	TRBV11-2	once
TGCGCCAGCAGCTTGACAGGGGGCTCTGGAAACACCATATATTTT	CASSLTGGSGNTIYF	TRBD1	TRBJ1-3	TRBV5-1	.
TGTGCCAGCAGCCAAGAGAAGGCCAGCACAGATACGCAGTATTTT	CASSQEKASTDTQYF	.	TRBJ2-3	TRBV4-2	.
TGTGCCAGCTCACCTTCGACTAGCGGACAAGAGACCCAGTACTTC	CASSPSTSGQETQYF	TRBD2	TRBJ2-5	TRBV18	.
TGTGCCAGCAGCCTACCCGGGACAGGGGCCTACGAGCAGTACTTC	CASSLPGTGAYEQYF	TRBD1	TRBJ2-7	TRBV7-9	once
TGCAGTGCTAACTACAATGAGCAGTTCTTC	CSANYNEQFF	.	TRBJ2-1	TRBV20-1	.
TGTGCCAGCAGCATCCAAGAGACCCAGTACTTC	CASSIQETQYF	.	TRBJ2-5	TRBV5-6	few
TGTGCCAGCAGCTGGGACAGGGGCACAGATACGCAGTATTTT	CASSWDRGTDTQYF	TRBD1	TRBJ2-3	TRBV7-3	.
TGTGCCAGCAGCCAAGATCTACTAGCGGGAAGGGTAGGGGAGCTGTTTTTT	CASSQDLLAGRVGELFF	TRBD2	TRBJ2-2	TRBV14	few
TGTGCCAGCAGTGAACCCCGGACAGGGCAAGGTTCCACTGAAGCTTTCTTT	CASSEPRTGQGSTEAFF	TRBD1	TRBJ1-1	TRBV25-1	many
TGTGCCAGCAGACCCGACGGCACTGAAGCTTTCTTT	CASRPDGTEAFF	.	TRBJ1-1	TRBV6-1	.
TGTGCCAGCAGTCAGACAGACAATCAGCCCCAGCATTTT	CASSQTDNQPQHF	.	TRBJ1-5	TRBV6-4	few
TGTGCCAGCGGGGGAGGGTTTGGCTACACCTTC	CASGGGFGYTF	.	TRBJ1-2	TRBV2	.
TGTGCCAGCAGGTCAGGGGGAAACACAGATACGCAGTATTTT	CASRSGGNTDTQYF	TRBD1	TRBJ2-3	TRBV7-2	.
TGTGCCAGCTCACACGACAGGATTAAGGACACCGGGGAGCTGTTTTTT	CASSHDRIKDTGELFF	.	TRBJ2-2	TRBV18	few
TGTGCCAGCAGTTATTACTCCAACACTGAAGATTTCTTT	CASSYYSNTEDFF	.	TRBJ1-1	TRBV6-5	once
TGTGCCAGCAGCACCACGGAGGCACTAGCGAAGTACGAGCAGTACTTC	CASSTTEALAKYEQYF	TRBD2	TRBJ2-7	TRBV27	.
TGTGCCAGCAGCTTAGGGCGGAGTACTTATGGCTACACCTTC	CASSLGRSTYGYTF	.	TRBJ1-2	TRBV7-2	.
TGTGCCAGCAGCTTAGGTGGTAGCGGGAGTGGGGAGCAGTTCTTC	CASSLGGSGSGEQFF	TRBD2	TRBJ2-1	TRBV7-2	.
TGTGCCTGGAGTGTACGGTCACAGCTTGGTCAGCCCCAGCATTTT	CAWSVRSQLGQPQHF	.	TRBJ1-5	TRBV30	.
TGTGCCAGCAGGGGTCGGAATCAGCCCCAGCATTTT	CASRGRNQPQHF	.	TRBJ1-5	TRBV6-5	few
TGTGCCAGCAGTCCGTTGGACAGGGGGCACACTGAAGCTTTCTTT	CASSPLDRGHTEAFF	TRBD1	TRBJ1-1	TRBV27	.
TGTGCCTGGAGTACCATCTACGAGCAGTACTTC	CAWSTIYEQYF	.	TRBJ2-7	TRBV30	.
TGCAGCGTTGCCGGGGGGTTAGCGGTCCTTGGAGATACGCAGTATTTT	CSVAGGLAVLGDTQYF	TRBD2	TRBJ2-3	TRBV29-1	.
TGTGCCAGCAGCTCGAGGACAGCCAGCTCCTACAATGAGCAGTTCTTC	CASSSRTASSYNEQFF	.	TRBJ2-1	TRBV7-2	.
TGTGCCAGCAGTCCGACATACAGCAATCAGCCCCAGCATTTT	CASSPTYSNQPQHF	.	TRBJ1-5	TRBV6-5	.
TGTGCCAGCAGTTTTAGTAAAGGGTCAGGGCACGAGCAGTACTTC	CASSFSKGSGHEQYF	.	TRBJ2-7	TRBV28	.
TGTGCCAGCAGCACCGCTAAGCAGGGGGAGCTGTTTTTT	CASSTAKQGELFF	.	TRBJ2-2	TRBV7-3	.
TGTGCCAGCAGTCAGGGGGCGTTCGGCGGGGAGCTGTTTTTT	CASSQGAFGGELFF	TRBD1	TRBJ2-2	TRBV6-5	.
TGTGCCATCAGGCCCGGGACTACCTCCTACGAGCAGTACTTC	CAIRPGTTSYEQYF	TRBD2	TRBJ2-7	TRBV10-3	.
TGTGCCAGCAGCTTAGTTCAGCGGTACACAGATACGCAGTATTTT	CASSLVQRYTDTQYF	.	TRBJ2-3	TRBV7-9	.
TGCGCCAGCAGCCAACTGAGCCTAGTTTTCGGCAATGAGCAGTTCTTC	CASSQLSLVFGNEQFF	.	TRBJ2-1	TRBV4-1	.
TGTGCCATCAGTGAGTCTAGGGGGGGTAAGGTCAATGAGCAGTTCTTC	CAISESRGGKVNEQFF	.	TRBJ2-1	TRBV10-3	few
TGTGCCACCAGCAGAGAAGGTGGCCACGAGCAGTACTTC	CATSREGGHEQYF	.	TRBJ2-7	TRBV15	.
TGTGCCAGCAGTGAAGCGCTTCGAGGGGTACAAGCCAAAAACATTCAGTACTTC	CASSEALRGVQAKNIQYF	.	TRBJ2-4	TRBV2	.
TGTGCCAGCAGCTTAACTGGGAGAGATGGCTACACCTTC	CASSLTGRDGYTF	.	TRBJ1-2	TRBV11-2	.
TGTGCCAGCAGCTTGAAGAAGTTGCAGTTCTTC	CASSLKKLQFF	.	TRBJ2-1	TRBV5-8	.
TGTGCCAGCAGTCCTCGGCAGGGTACGTGGCCCCAGCATTTT	CASSPRQGTWPQHF	.	TRBJ1-5	TRBV6-1	.
TGTGCCAGCAAAGACACCTACGCCGGGGCCAACGTCCTGACTTTC	CASKDTYAGANVLTF	.	TRBJ2-6	TRBV2	.
TGTGCCAGCAGCTTTGACAGGGGGCTAGACGAGCAGTACTTC	CASSFDRGLDEQYF	TRBD1	TRBJ2-7	TRBV7-2	.
TGTGCCATCAGTGGGCAGGGTTACGAGCAGTACTTC	CAISGQGYEQYF	.	TRBJ2-7	TRBV10-3	many
TGTGCCAGCTCACCAGGGCAGGGCCCCACCTACGAGCAGTACTTC	CASSPGQGPTYEQYF	.	TRBJ2-7	TRBV18	.
TGTGCCAGCTCACCCCGGGGGGGACGGAACACTGAAGCTTTCTTT	CASSPRGGRNTEAFF	.	TRBJ1-1	TRBV18	once
TGTGCCAGCAAGGGGGGTAACCACAATGAGCAGTTCTTC	CASKGGNHNEQFF	.	TRBJ2-1	TRBV2	once
TGTGCCAGCAGTGAATTTGGGACAGGGGGCTACGAGCAGTACTTC	CASSEFGTGGYEQYF	TRBD1	TRBJ2-7	TRBV25-1	.
TGCGCCAGCAGCCAAGAGGGGTGGGATTACGAGCAGTACTTC	CASSQEGWDYEQYF	.	TRBJ2-7	TRBV4-3	.
TGCGCCAGCAACGATCCAGGGAGCTCCTACGAGCAGTACTTC	CASNDPGSSYEQYF	.	TRBJ2-7	TRBV5-1	.
TGTGCCAGCATTCCTCCGGGCAGGTTCTATGGCTACACCTTC	CASIPPGRFYGYTF	.	TRBJ1-2	TRBV28	.
TGCGCCAGCGGTCCGGGACTAGCGGAGGACACAGATACGCAGTATTTT	CASGPGLAEDTDTQYF	TRBD2	TRBJ2-3	TRBV5-1	.
TGTGCCAGCAGCGCCGACGGCAGGGTGTGGAACATTCAGTACTTC	CASSADGRVWNIQYF	.	TRBJ2-4	TRBV2	.
TGTGCCAGTAAACTCGGGATTTGGGCTTTCTTC	CASKLGIWAFF	.	TRBJ1-1	TRBV19	.
TGTGCCAGCAGCCCTGGATGGGGGGACGATCCCAAAAACATTCAGTACTTC	CASSPGWGDDPKNIQYF	.	TRBJ2-4	TRBV7-2	.